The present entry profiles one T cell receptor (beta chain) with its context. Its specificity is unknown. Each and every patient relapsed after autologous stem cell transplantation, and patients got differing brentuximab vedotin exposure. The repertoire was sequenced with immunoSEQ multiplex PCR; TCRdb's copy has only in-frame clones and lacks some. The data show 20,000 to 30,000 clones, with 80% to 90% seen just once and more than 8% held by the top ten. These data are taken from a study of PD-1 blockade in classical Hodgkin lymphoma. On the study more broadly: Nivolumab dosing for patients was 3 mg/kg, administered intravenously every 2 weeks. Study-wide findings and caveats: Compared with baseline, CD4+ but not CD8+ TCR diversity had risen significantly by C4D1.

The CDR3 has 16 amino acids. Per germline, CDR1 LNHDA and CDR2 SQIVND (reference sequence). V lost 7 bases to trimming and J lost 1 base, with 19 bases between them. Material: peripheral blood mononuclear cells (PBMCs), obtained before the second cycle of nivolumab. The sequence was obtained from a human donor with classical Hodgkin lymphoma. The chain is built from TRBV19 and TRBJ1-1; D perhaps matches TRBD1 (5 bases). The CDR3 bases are TGTGCCAGTACCAAGAGGGCAGGGTTAGGGAACACTGAAGCTTTCTTT. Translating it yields CASTKRAGLGNTEAFF. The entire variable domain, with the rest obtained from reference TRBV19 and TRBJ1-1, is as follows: DGGITQSPKYLFRKEGQNVTLSCEQNLNHDAMYWYRQDPGQGLRLIYYSQIVNDFQKGDIAEGYSVSREKKESFPLTVTSAQKNPTAFYLCASTKRAGLGNTEAFFGQGTRLTVV.